This T cell receptor beta chain was sequenced in a study of blood T cells in healthy people across ages. In its sample, this clonotype was seen many times. This CDR3 spans 12 amino acids. Germline values: CDR1 SEHNR, CDR2 FQNEAQ (reference sequence). Trimming cost V 5 bases and J 8 bases, with 11 bases left between them. Using a J-beta primer mix together with a sample-barcoded 5' primer, a second PCR was run for about 7 to 12 cycles. TCRdb redid the calling of the 5' RACE reads with MiXCR, one entry per CDR3 protein. The repertoire consists of around 900,000 distinct CDR3 sequences, with under 35% occurring once and the leading ten covering roughly a sixth.

Sequenced: blood. The genes are TRBV7-9 and TRBJ2-3; D assignment may be TRBD1 or TRBD2 (5 bases each). The clonotype was recovered from a woman at least 80 years old in good health. The CDR3 sequence: CASSRGVATQYF. The CDR3 DNA sequence: TGTGCCAGCAGCCGAGGGGTAGCTACGCAGTATTTT.